These T cell receptor beta chains were read from a single sample in a study of T cell repertoires in cytomegalovirus infection. TCRdb analysed the reads with MiXCR anew, one entry per CDR3 protein. The repertoire includes over 150,000 distinct CDR3 sequences, roughly 14% of them detected once, and 25% to 30% sits in the top ten. The sequenced sample was PBMCs. All receptors derive from a human donor in good health (CMV status not recorded). Some clones in this sample may be carry-over from other donors' samples. Both conserved end residues are part of each CDR3. Fields, in order: CDR3 DNA, CDR3 protein, clone size, D gene, V gene, J gene. The D gene is left open where the match is weak. Size tells how often a clone was seen (once, few, many) or the class of an expanded clone, and some rows leave it out.

CDR3nt: TGTGCCAGCAGCTTAGCCTACAGGGGAGCTTTCTTT; CDR3aa: CASSLAYRGAFF; abundance: many; d_gene: TRBD1; v_gene: TRBV7-2; j_gene: TRBJ1-1
CDR3nt: TGTGCCAGCAGCTTAGTCCCGAACACTGAAGCTTTCTTT; CDR3aa: CASSLVPNTEAFF; abundance: many; d_gene: -; v_gene: TRBV7-9; j_gene: TRBJ1-1
CDR3nt: TGTGCCAGCAGTTACTCGAGGGGGATGAATGAGCAGTTCTTC; CDR3aa: CASSYSRGMNEQFF; abundance: few; d_gene: -; v_gene: TRBV6-2/TRBV6-3; j_gene: TRBJ2-1
CDR3nt: TGCAGTGCTAGGTCCATCCCGGGACTAGCGGGAGGCACAGATACGCAGTATTTT; CDR3aa: CSARSIPGLAGGTDTQYF; abundance: -; d_gene: TRBD2; v_gene: TRBV20-1; j_gene: TRBJ2-3
CDR3nt: TGTGCCAGCAGCCAAGACACACGTACAAATCAGCCCCAGCATTTT; CDR3aa: CASSQDTRTNQPQHF; abundance: few; d_gene: -; v_gene: TRBV3-1; j_gene: TRBJ1-5
CDR3nt: TGCAGCGTCGAAGAAGGGACAGTAGCCGGGGAGCTGTTTTTT; CDR3aa: CSVEEGTVAGELFF; abundance: few; d_gene: TRBD1; v_gene: TRBV29-1; j_gene: TRBJ2-2
CDR3nt: TGTGCCAGCCGGAGGGCGCCCAGGGAGAACACTGAAGCTTTCTTT; CDR3aa: CASRRAPRENTEAFF; abundance: many; d_gene: -; v_gene: TRBV7-8; j_gene: TRBJ1-1
CDR3nt: TGCAGTGCTAGTCTTGGACTTAGCTCTGGAAACACCATATATTTT; CDR3aa: CSASLGLSSGNTIYF; abundance: -; d_gene: -; v_gene: TRBV20-1; j_gene: TRBJ1-3
CDR3nt: TGTGCCAGCACCTGGAATGGGGTCGAGACCCAGTACTTC; CDR3aa: CASTWNGVETQYF; abundance: many; d_gene: -; v_gene: TRBV6-2/TRBV6-3; j_gene: TRBJ2-5
CDR3nt: TGTGCCACCAGCAGCGGCCAACTAATGAACACCGGGGAGCTGTTTTTT; CDR3aa: CATSSGQLMNTGELFF; abundance: -; d_gene: -; v_gene: TRBV15; j_gene: TRBJ2-2
CDR3nt: TGTGCCACCCAGACGGGAGGCTATGGCTACACCTTC; CDR3aa: CATQTGGYGYTF; abundance: many; d_gene: -; v_gene: TRBV28; j_gene: TRBJ1-2
CDR3nt: TGCAGCGTTGAAGTTTATGGACGGTCTAGCGGGAGGGCCGTCCCCGACAATGAGCAGTTCTTC; CDR3aa: CSVEVYGRSSGRAVPDNEQFF; abundance: many; d_gene: TRBD2; v_gene: TRBV29-1; j_gene: TRBJ2-1
CDR3nt: TGTGCCAGCATCCAGGGGCTAGCGGACAATGAGCAGTTCTTC; CDR3aa: CASIQGLADNEQFF; abundance: few; d_gene: -; v_gene: TRBV11-2; j_gene: TRBJ2-1
CDR3nt: TGTGCCAGCGTTACAGGGGGAGGCTACGAGCAGTACTTC; CDR3aa: CASVTGGGYEQYF; abundance: -; d_gene: TRBD1; v_gene: TRBV6-6; j_gene: TRBJ2-7
CDR3nt: TGTGCCAGCAGCAACCAGAGGGTGACGGGGACCCAGTACTTC; CDR3aa: CASSNQRVTGTQYF; abundance: few; d_gene: -; v_gene: TRBV6-1; j_gene: TRBJ2-5
CDR3nt: TGTGCCAGCTCACCTTATGCATGGACGGATACCAATGAGCAGTTCTTC; CDR3aa: CASSPYAWTDTNEQFF; abundance: -; d_gene: -; v_gene: TRBV18; j_gene: TRBJ2-1
CDR3nt: TGTGCCAGCAGTTTGTTGGGGGCCGCCACAGATACGCAGTATTTT; CDR3aa: CASSLLGAATDTQYF; abundance: many; d_gene: -; v_gene: TRBV6-1; j_gene: TRBJ2-3
CDR3nt: TGTGCCAGCACCTCGACAGGGCGTGTAACTGAAGCTTTCTTT; CDR3aa: CASTSTGRVTEAFF; abundance: few; d_gene: TRBD1; v_gene: TRBV12-3/TRBV12-4; j_gene: TRBJ1-1
CDR3nt: TGTGCCACCAGCCTTCGGGGACAGGGCATGAACTATGGCTACACCTTC; CDR3aa: CATSLRGQGMNYGYTF; abundance: few; d_gene: TRBD1; v_gene: TRBV15; j_gene: TRBJ1-2
CDR3nt: TGTGCCAGCAGCTTGGGAGCGAACACTGAAGCTTTCTTT; CDR3aa: CASSLGANTEAFF; abundance: many; d_gene: -; v_gene: TRBV12-3/TRBV12-4; j_gene: TRBJ1-1
CDR3nt: TGTGCCAGCCATTCGATCGGGGCGAGGCGCTACACCTTC; CDR3aa: CASHSIGARRYTF; abundance: -; d_gene: -; v_gene: TRBV27; j_gene: TRBJ1-2
CDR3nt: TGCGCCAGCAGCCAAGGGGACAGGGGAGGTACTGAAGCTTTCTTT; CDR3aa: CASSQGDRGGTEAFF; abundance: -; d_gene: TRBD1; v_gene: TRBV4-1; j_gene: TRBJ1-1
CDR3nt: TGTGCCATCAGTGAGCCCGGGACAGGGGAAGGAGGCACCGGGGAGCTGTTTTTT; CDR3aa: CAISEPGTGEGGTGELFF; abundance: many; d_gene: TRBD1; v_gene: TRBV10-3; j_gene: TRBJ2-2
CDR3nt: TGTGCCAGCAGTCCGGACAATAGCAATCAGCCCCAGCATTTT; CDR3aa: CASSPDNSNQPQHF; abundance: many; d_gene: -; v_gene: TRBV7-2; j_gene: TRBJ1-5
CDR3nt: TGCGCCAGCAGCTCGGTGGACTCAAGGAACACTGAAGCTTTCTTT; CDR3aa: CASSSVDSRNTEAFF; abundance: many; d_gene: -; v_gene: TRBV5-1; j_gene: TRBJ1-1
CDR3nt: TGTGCCAGTTCGGACACGAACACTGAAGCTTTCTTT; CDR3aa: CASSDTNTEAFF; abundance: -; d_gene: -; v_gene: TRBV2; j_gene: TRBJ1-1
CDR3nt: TGTGCCAGCAGTTCCCGCGGCAATTCCCCCTACAATGAGCAGTTCTTC; CDR3aa: CASSSRGNSPYNEQFF; abundance: many; d_gene: -; v_gene: TRBV7-2; j_gene: TRBJ2-1
CDR3nt: TGTGCCAGCAGCCGAAAGGGGGCCACCCAAGAGACCCAGTACTTC; CDR3aa: CASSRKGATQETQYF; abundance: many; d_gene: TRBD1; v_gene: TRBV7-9; j_gene: TRBJ2-5
CDR3nt: TGTGCCAGCAGTCCACGGGACAGGTTTTGGGGACAGCCCCAGCATTTT; CDR3aa: CASSPRDRFWGQPQHF; abundance: few; d_gene: TRBD1; v_gene: TRBV28; j_gene: TRBJ1-5
CDR3nt: TGTGCCAGCAGCTTATCCGGGGACAGGTCTGGCTACACCTTC; CDR3aa: CASSLSGDRSGYTF; abundance: -; d_gene: TRBD1; v_gene: TRBV7-2; j_gene: TRBJ1-2
CDR3nt: TGCAGCGGGGGTACGGGAGGGTACTACAATGAGCAGTTCTTC; CDR3aa: CSGGTGGYYNEQFF; abundance: few; d_gene: TRBD2; v_gene: TRBV29-1; j_gene: TRBJ2-1
CDR3nt: TGCGCCAGTTCTACAGGGGTTCTCATGAACACTGAAGCTTTCTTT; CDR3aa: CASSTGVLMNTEAFF; abundance: many; d_gene: TRBD1; v_gene: TRBV5-1; j_gene: TRBJ1-1
CDR3nt: TGTGCCAGCAGCTTCCTGACTAGCGGGAGCTCCGAGCAGTACTTC; CDR3aa: CASSFLTSGSSEQYF; abundance: many; d_gene: TRBD2; v_gene: TRBV7-9; j_gene: TRBJ2-7
CDR3nt: TGTGCCACCAGTGCCTCCGGACAGGGAACGGTGACCCAGTACTTC; CDR3aa: CATSASGQGTVTQYF; abundance: few; d_gene: TRBD1; v_gene: TRBV24-1; j_gene: TRBJ2-5
CDR3nt: TGTGCCAGCTCACCAAAACAGGGAATAGAGACCCAGTACTTC; CDR3aa: CASSPKQGIETQYF; abundance: -; d_gene: -; v_gene: TRBV18; j_gene: TRBJ2-5
CDR3nt: TGTGCCAGCAGTGAATCCGGGGGACAGGGGGCGCATGAAAAACTGTTTTTT; CDR3aa: CASSESGGQGAHEKLFF; abundance: few; d_gene: TRBD1; v_gene: TRBV25-1; j_gene: TRBJ1-4
CDR3nt: TGTGCCAGCAGCCGATTCCCCCAGCGGGATCGCCACGAGCAGTACTTC; CDR3aa: CASSRFPQRDRHEQYF; abundance: many; d_gene: TRBD2; v_gene: TRBV7-2; j_gene: TRBJ2-7
CDR3nt: TGCGCCAGCAGCGAGGTCAGGGGAGAGGAGACCCAGTACTTC; CDR3aa: CASSEVRGEETQYF; abundance: -; d_gene: -; v_gene: TRBV5-1; j_gene: TRBJ2-5
CDR3nt: TGTGCCACCAGTGCCGACCCCGGACAGGGGGAGCAGTTCTTC; CDR3aa: CATSADPGQGEQFF; abundance: few; d_gene: TRBD1; v_gene: TRBV24-1; j_gene: TRBJ2-1
CDR3nt: TGCGCCAGCAGTGACCGCGGACAGGGCCGAACGGAGCAGTACTTC; CDR3aa: CASSDRGQGRTEQYF; abundance: many; d_gene: TRBD1; v_gene: TRBV10-1; j_gene: TRBJ2-7
CDR3nt: TGTGCCAGCAGCCCTTCGTGGCAGAACACTGAAGCTTTCTTT; CDR3aa: CASSPSWQNTEAFF; abundance: many; d_gene: -; v_gene: TRBV7-8; j_gene: TRBJ1-1
CDR3nt: TGTGCCAGCAGTTTATTACCTAGCGGGATGGGGGAGCAGTACTTC; CDR3aa: CASSLLPSGMGEQYF; abundance: -; d_gene: TRBD2; v_gene: TRBV28; j_gene: TRBJ2-7
CDR3nt: TGTGCCAGCAGTTATGAGGGGTTGATCAAGATCTTT; CDR3aa: CASSYEGLIKIF; abundance: -; d_gene: -; v_gene: TRBV6-6; j_gene: TRBJ1-1
CDR3nt: TGTGCCAGCACTCCTCCGACAGGGGGTAAGAGCACTGAAGCTTTCTTT; CDR3aa: CASTPPTGGKSTEAFF; abundance: many; d_gene: TRBD1; v_gene: TRBV12-3/TRBV12-4; j_gene: TRBJ1-1
CDR3nt: TGTGCCAGCAGTCCATCGACAGGCCCGGCGCCCCAGCATTTT; CDR3aa: CASSPSTGPAPQHF; abundance: -; d_gene: -; v_gene: TRBV6-5; j_gene: TRBJ1-5
CDR3nt: TGCGCCACCAGCACCGACAGGCCTAGCACAGATACGCAGTATTTT; CDR3aa: CATSTDRPSTDTQYF; abundance: few; d_gene: -; v_gene: TRBV5-1; j_gene: TRBJ2-3
CDR3nt: TGTGCCCTCGGGGCCATGACCAGGGAGACCCAGTACTTC; CDR3aa: CALGAMTRETQYF; abundance: -; d_gene: -; v_gene: TRBV30; j_gene: TRBJ2-5
CDR3nt: TGTGCCAGCAGCCCCGGGACAGGGAATGAGCAGTTCTTC; CDR3aa: CASSPGTGNEQFF; abundance: -; d_gene: TRBD1; v_gene: TRBV11-3; j_gene: TRBJ2-1
CDR3nt: TGTGCCAGCACTCCAGGGGGGAACTATGGCTACACCTTC; CDR3aa: CASTPGGNYGYTF; abundance: many; d_gene: TRBD1; v_gene: TRBV28; j_gene: TRBJ1-2
CDR3nt: TGCGCCAGCAGCCTACAGGGTAGTGATTCACCCCTCCACTTT; CDR3aa: CASSLQGSDSPLHF; abundance: -; d_gene: -; v_gene: TRBV5-1; j_gene: TRBJ1-6
CDR3nt: TGCAGTGCTAGTACAGGGAGAAGCAATCAGCCCCAGCATTTT; CDR3aa: CSASTGRSNQPQHF; abundance: -; d_gene: -; v_gene: TRBV20-1; j_gene: TRBJ1-5
CDR3nt: TGTGCCAGCAGCTTAGCGAGCAGGGGTAGGTCCTACGAGCAGTACTTC; CDR3aa: CASSLASRGRSYEQYF; abundance: many; d_gene: -; v_gene: TRBV7-2; j_gene: TRBJ2-7
CDR3nt: TGTGCCAGCAGTGAGGGGACAGGGATTTTAAACATTCAGTACTTC; CDR3aa: CASSEGTGILNIQYF; abundance: many; d_gene: TRBD1; v_gene: TRBV6-1; j_gene: TRBJ2-4
CDR3nt: TGCAGTGCTAGAGATATTAGGCAGAGGTACGAGCAGTACTTC; CDR3aa: CSARDIRQRYEQYF; abundance: few; d_gene: -; v_gene: TRBV20-1; j_gene: TRBJ2-7
CDR3nt: TGTGCCAGCAGCTTAGGAAGGGTTAGCACAGATACGCAGTATTTT; CDR3aa: CASSLGRVSTDTQYF; abundance: many; d_gene: -; v_gene: TRBV7-2; j_gene: TRBJ2-3
CDR3nt: TGCAGCGTTGACGGTGGAGCCAAAAACATTCAGTACTTC; CDR3aa: CSVDGGAKNIQYF; abundance: -; d_gene: -; v_gene: TRBV29-1; j_gene: TRBJ2-4